These T cell receptor beta chains were read from a single sample in a study of monozygotic twins with cystic fibrosis. TCRdb's table, derived via immunoSEQ multiplex PCR, lists solely in-frame clones and lacks some. The sample contains roughly 28,000 clones, around four fifths of which appear only once. The specimen was blood. Source of these receptors: a girl aged 2-15 years with cystic fibrosis. CDR3s include the opening cysteine and the closing phenylalanine or tryptophan. Fields, in order: clone size, V gene, J gene, D gene, CDR3 protein, CDR3 DNA. A D gene is named only where the DNA matches it firmly. Size is omitted from some rows. Given values are once, few, many or a class for expanded clones.

abundance: NA
v_gene: TRBV4-1
j_gene: TRBJ1-2
d_gene: NA
CDR3aa: CASSQVGVWGRRDYTF
CDR3nt: TGCGCCAGCAGCCAAGTAGGGGTTTGGGGTCGGCGAGACTACACCTTC

abundance: NA
v_gene: TRBV27
j_gene: TRBJ2-2
d_gene: TRBD2
CDR3aa: CASSPSSGRTTGELFF
CDR3nt: TGTGCCAGCAGCCCCTCTAGCGGGAGAACCACCGGGGAGCTGTTTTTT

abundance: NA
v_gene: TRBV10-3
j_gene: TRBJ2-5
d_gene: TRBD1
CDR3aa: CAISESARDPLEPDRGLVETQYF
CDR3nt: TGTGCCATCAGTGAGTCGGCGAGGGACCCCTTAGAACCAGACAGGGGGCTGGTGGAGACCCAGTACTTC

abundance: NA
v_gene: TRBV20-1
j_gene: TRBJ1-1
d_gene: NA
CDR3aa: CSLDDTEAFF
CDR3nt: TGCAGTTTGGACGACACTGAAGCTTTCTTT

abundance: NA
v_gene: TRBV30
j_gene: TRBJ2-1
d_gene: TRBD2
CDR3aa: CAGQAGVSLNEQFF
CDR3nt: TGTGCCGGTCAAGCGGGAGTCAGTTTAAATGAGCAGTTCTTC

abundance: NA
v_gene: TRBV30
j_gene: TRBJ1-1
d_gene: TRBD1
CDR3aa: CAWKRDSLLNTEAFF
CDR3nt: TGTGCCTGGAAAAGGGACAGCCTCTTGAACACTGAAGCTTTCTTT

abundance: NA
v_gene: TRBV27
j_gene: TRBJ2-7
d_gene: NA
CDR3aa: CASSLSDSSSYEQYF
CDR3nt: TGTGCCAGCAGTTTATCGGACAGCAGCTCCTACGAGCAGTACTTC

abundance: NA
v_gene: TRBV11-2
j_gene: TRBJ2-7
d_gene: NA
CDR3aa: CASSNSGWYSYEQYF
CDR3nt: TGTGCCAGCAGCAACAGCGGGTGGTACTCCTACGAGCAGTACTTC

abundance: NA
v_gene: TRBV19
j_gene: TRBJ1-1
d_gene: NA
CDR3aa: CASTTPLSGSEAFF
CDR3nt: TGTGCCAGCACCACCCCTTTATCGGGTAGTGAAGCTTTCTTT

abundance: NA
v_gene: TRBV11-2
j_gene: TRBJ1-3
d_gene: NA
CDR3aa: CASSLGGSPGNTIYF
CDR3nt: TGTGCCAGCAGCTTAGGGGGGTCCCCTGGAAACACCATATATTTT

abundance: NA
v_gene: TRBV6-4
j_gene: TRBJ1-2
d_gene: NA
CDR3aa: CASSPKPGVSNYGYTF
CDR3nt: TGTGCCAGCAGTCCCAAACCGGGGGTTTCTAACTATGGCTACACCTTC

abundance: NA
v_gene: TRBV6-4
j_gene: TRBJ2-3
d_gene: TRBD2
CDR3aa: CASSEIGGSGSRDTQYF
CDR3nt: TGTGCCAGCAGTGAGATCGGAGGTAGCGGGAGCCGAGATACGCAGTATTTT

abundance: NA
v_gene: TRBV9
j_gene: TRBJ1-3
d_gene: NA
CDR3aa: CASSVETVGNTIYF
CDR3nt: TGTGCCAGCAGCGTAGAAACTGTTGGAAACACCATATATTTT

abundance: NA
v_gene: TRBV4-1
j_gene: TRBJ2-4
d_gene: NA
CDR3aa: CASSQGGGNRENIQYF
CDR3nt: TGCGCCAGCAGCCAAGGGGGGGGAAACAGGGAAAACATTCAGTACTTC

abundance: NA
v_gene: TRBV12-5
j_gene: TRBJ2-1
d_gene: NA
CDR3aa: CASGLVQSSPQFF
CDR3nt: TGTGCTAGTGGTTTGGTACAATCGTCCCCACAGTTCTTC

abundance: NA
v_gene: TRBV29-1
j_gene: TRBJ1-3
d_gene: NA
CDR3aa: CSARDGSSGNTIYF
CDR3nt: TGCAGCGCTCGGGACGGGAGCTCTGGAAACACCATATATTTT

abundance: NA
v_gene: TRBV30
j_gene: TRBJ1-5
d_gene: TRBD1
CDR3aa: CAWNAGTGFGRDQPQHF
CDR3nt: TGTGCCTGGAATGCCGGGACAGGGTTTGGGAGGGATCAGCCCCAGCATTTT

abundance: NA
v_gene: TRBV6-4
j_gene: TRBJ1-1
d_gene: NA
CDR3aa: CASSDSRAVRLNTEAFF
CDR3nt: TGTGCCAGCAGTGACTCGAGGGCCGTCCGTTTGAACACTGAAGCTTTCTTT

abundance: NA
v_gene: TRBV7-2
j_gene: TRBJ1-5
d_gene: NA
CDR3aa: CASSYGGSNQPQHF
CDR3nt: TGTGCCAGCAGCTATGGCGGTAGCAATCAGCCCCAGCATTTT

abundance: NA
v_gene: TRBV10-1
j_gene: TRBJ2-7
d_gene: NA
CDR3aa: CASSEKGGYEQYF
CDR3nt: TGCGCCAGCAGTGAAAAGGGTGGGTACGAGCAGTACTTC

abundance: NA
v_gene: TRBV6-1
j_gene: TRBJ1-2
d_gene: NA
CDR3aa: CASSESGYGYTF
CDR3nt: TGTGCCAGCAGTGAAAGCGGATATGGCTACACCTTC

abundance: NA
v_gene: TRBV18
j_gene: TRBJ1-6
d_gene: NA
CDR3aa: CASSGEGPYNSPLHF
CDR3nt: TGTGCCAGCTCAGGGGAGGGGCCCTATAATTCACCCCTCCACTTT

abundance: NA
v_gene: TRBV30
j_gene: TRBJ2-3
d_gene: TRBD2
CDR3aa: CAYARGTSGTTDTQYF
CDR3nt: TGTGCCTACGCCAGGGGGACTAGCGGGACCACAGATACGCAGTATTTT

abundance: NA
v_gene: TRBV14
j_gene: TRBJ2-1
d_gene: NA
CDR3aa: CASSQGNPKPNTKYNEQFF
CDR3nt: TGTGCCAGCAGCCAAGGTAACCCAAAGCCGAATACAAAATACAATGAGCAGTTCTTC

abundance: NA
v_gene: TRBV5-1
j_gene: TRBJ1-1
d_gene: NA
CDR3aa: CASSASGTLNTEAFF
CDR3nt: TGCGCCAGCAGCGCATCCGGGACACTGAACACTGAAGCTTTCTTT

abundance: few
v_gene: TRBV14
j_gene: TRBJ1-2
d_gene: NA
CDR3aa: CASSQDIGGYGYTF
CDR3nt: TGTGCCAGCAGCCAAGATATAGGGGGCTATGGCTACACCTTC

abundance: few
v_gene: TRBV29-1
j_gene: TRBJ1-1
d_gene: NA
CDR3aa: CSAERGGEAFF
CDR3nt: TGCAGCGCCGAAAGAGGGGGGGAAGCTTTCTTT

abundance: NA
v_gene: TRBV27
j_gene: TRBJ2-1
d_gene: TRBD2
CDR3aa: CASSSGTSGSTEQFF
CDR3nt: TGTGCCAGCAGTTCCGGGACTAGCGGGAGCACTGAGCAGTTCTTC

abundance: NA
v_gene: TRBV2
j_gene: TRBJ1-1
d_gene: TRBD1
CDR3aa: CARGQENTEAFF
CDR3nt: TGTGCCAGGGGACAGGAGAACACTGAAGCTTTCTTT

abundance: NA
v_gene: TRBV28
j_gene: TRBJ1-2
d_gene: NA
CDR3aa: CASRGREYGGYTF
CDR3nt: TGTGCCAGCAGAGGGAGGGAATATGGTGGCTACACCTTC

abundance: NA
v_gene: TRBV19
j_gene: TRBJ1-1
d_gene: NA
CDR3aa: CASSQKWAGTEAFF
CDR3nt: TGTGCCAGTAGCCAGAAATGGGCAGGGACTGAAGCTTTCTTT

abundance: NA
v_gene: TRBV30
j_gene: TRBJ1-6
d_gene: NA
CDR3aa: CAWSDRVDSPLHF
CDR3nt: TGTGCCTGGAGTGACAGGGTAGATTCACCCCTCCACTTT

abundance: few
v_gene: TRBV2
j_gene: TRBJ2-7
d_gene: NA
CDR3aa: CASNSRGSYEQYF
CDR3nt: TGTGCCAGCAACAGCCGGGGTAGCTACGAGCAGTACTTC

abundance: NA
v_gene: TRBV19
j_gene: TRBJ1-5
d_gene: TRBD1
CDR3aa: CASSWDRGNQPQHF
CDR3nt: TGTGCCAGTAGCTGGGACAGGGGCAATCAGCCCCAGCATTTT

abundance: once
v_gene: TRBV4-1
j_gene: TRBJ1-1
d_gene: TRBD1
CDR3aa: CASSQDRQGGAFF
CDR3nt: TGCGCCAGCAGCCAAGATCGACAGGGTGGGGCTTTCTTT

abundance: NA
v_gene: TRBV27
j_gene: TRBJ1-1
d_gene: NA
CDR3aa: CASSQNWGRLNTEAFF
CDR3nt: TGTGCCAGCAGCCAAAACTGGGGCAGACTAAACACTGAAGCTTTCTTT

abundance: NA
v_gene: TRBV5-6
j_gene: TRBJ2-3
d_gene: NA
CDR3aa: CASSSGHYTDTQYF
CDR3nt: TGTGCCAGCAGCTCGGGACATTACACAGATACGCAGTATTTT

abundance: NA
v_gene: TRBV5-6
j_gene: TRBJ1-1
d_gene: NA
CDR3aa: CASSLLRGGVEAFF
CDR3nt: TGTGCCAGCAGCTTGCTGCGCGGGGGGGTCGAAGCTTTCTTT

abundance: NA
v_gene: TRBV5-1
j_gene: TRBJ2-2
d_gene: TRBD2
CDR3aa: CASSWGLAGGITGELFF
CDR3nt: TGCGCCAGCAGCTGGGGACTAGCGGGAGGGATCACCGGGGAGCTGTTTTTT

abundance: NA
v_gene: TRBV2
j_gene: TRBJ1-3
d_gene: NA
CDR3aa: CASSLGHSSGNTIYF
CDR3nt: TGTGCCAGCAGTTTGGGACACAGCTCTGGAAACACCATATATTTT

abundance: NA
v_gene: TRBV11-2
j_gene: TRBJ1-5
d_gene: NA
CDR3aa: CASSFEQGPNQPQHF
CDR3nt: TGTGCCAGCAGCTTTGAGCAGGGCCCCAATCAGCCCCAGCATTTT

abundance: NA
v_gene: TRBV19
j_gene: TRBJ1-2
d_gene: NA
CDR3aa: CASSGIQVIAGYTF
CDR3nt: TGTGCCAGTAGTGGAATACAGGTCATTGCCGGCTACACCTTC

abundance: NA
v_gene: TRBV2
j_gene: TRBJ2-7
d_gene: TRBD1
CDR3aa: CASMWTGAGEQYF
CDR3nt: TGTGCGAGTATGTGGACAGGGGCTGGAGAGCAGTACTTC

abundance: NA
v_gene: TRBV30
j_gene: TRBJ2-7
d_gene: TRBD1
CDR3aa: CAWSARGLNYEQYF
CDR3nt: TGTGCCTGGAGTGCCAGGGGGCTGAACTACGAGCAGTACTTC

abundance: NA
v_gene: TRBV29-1
j_gene: TRBJ1-3
d_gene: NA
CDR3aa: CSGVVGGNTIYF
CDR3nt: TGCAGCGGGGTGGTCGGTGGAAACACCATATATTTT

abundance: NA
v_gene: TRBV4-1
j_gene: TRBJ2-2
d_gene: NA
CDR3aa: CASSQSGISTGELFF
CDR3nt: TGCGCCAGCAGCCAATCCGGGATTAGCACCGGGGAGCTGTTTTTT

abundance: NA
v_gene: TRBV4-1
j_gene: TRBJ1-4
d_gene: NA
CDR3aa: CASSPNGSKGRRLDEKLFF
CDR3nt: TGCGCCAGCAGCCCCAATGGGTCGAAGGGCCGGAGGCTCGATGAAAAACTGTTTTTT

abundance: NA
v_gene: TRBV19
j_gene: TRBJ1-6
d_gene: NA
CDR3aa: CASSIDWEGLSPLHF
CDR3nt: TGTGCCAGTAGTATAGATTGGGAGGGCCTTTCACCCCTCCACTTT

abundance: NA
v_gene: TRBV11-2
j_gene: TRBJ2-7
d_gene: TRBD2
CDR3aa: CASSMGLDREQYF
CDR3nt: TGTGCCAGCAGTATGGGACTAGACCGGGAGCAGTACTTC

abundance: NA
v_gene: TRBV5-6
j_gene: TRBJ2-7
d_gene: TRBD1
CDR3aa: CASSSGEGQGDFYEQYF
CDR3nt: TGTGCCAGCAGCTCGGGTGAGGGACAGGGGGACTTCTACGAGCAGTACTTC

abundance: NA
v_gene: TRBV5-6
j_gene: TRBJ2-7
d_gene: NA
CDR3aa: CASSLEGDGYEQYF
CDR3nt: TGTGCCAGCAGCTTGGAAGGGGACGGGTACGAGCAGTACTTC